This T cell receptor beta chain derives from a study of T cells in Graves' hyperthyroidism and ophthalmopathy. Diagnosis relied on clinical symptoms, serum thyroxine and TRAb, thyroid ultrasound and orbital computed tomography. The authors took PBMCs from 9.5 to 10 ml fresh peripheral blood. It was RNA transcripts that yielded the amplified TCR beta CDR3 regions. RT-PCR in the first round (using the HTBI primer set) targeted the TCR CDR3. Via MiXCR, TCRdb re-called the multiplex PCR reads, giving one row per CDR3 protein. The data contain 600,000 or so distinct CDR3 sequences, around 16% of them singletons. The trim removed 7 bases at V and 7 bases at J, leaving 10 bases unmatched. Germline CDR1 is DFQATT and CDR2 is SNEGSKA (reference sequence). The CDR3 contains 13 residues. This clonotype was detected many times. As yet, its antigen is unknown. General study findings and limits: Researchers found most expanded thyroid clonotypes above 0.001 in blood as well.

This receptor was taken from a young woman with Graves' hyperthyroidism. The chain is built from TRBV20-1 and TRBJ1-5; 7 bases fit TRBD1. Sequenced input: blood. CDR3 nucleotides: TGCAGTGTCGGGACAGTAATGGACCAGCCCCAGCATTTT. Translating gives CSVGTVMDQPQHF.